The 20 T cell receptor beta chains presented below share a single source sample, sequenced in a study of blood T cell repertoires in COVID-19. Generated by immunoSEQ multiplex PCR, the TCRdb table keeps only in-frame clones and is missing some. The table has 110,000 to 150,000 clones, approximately 86% seen once; the top ten hold around 5%. The sample consisted of peripheral blood. These receptors were collected from a human donor in a cohort sampled during active COVID-19.

J is TRBJ2-1 and V is TRBV18, with 11 bases matching TRBD2. From germline, CDR1 is KGHSH and CDR2 LQKENI. This CDR3 has 15 residues. Trimming removed 8 bases from V and 2 bases from J; junction bases left unmatched: 5. The CDR3 region has the DNA TGTGCCAGCGCGACGGGACTAGCGGCCTACAATGAGCAGTTCTTC. Amino acid sequence: CASATGLAAYNEQFF.

This clone has only a few counts. This chain joins TRBV30 and TRBJ2-5, with 7 bases that match TRBD2. The germline V gene has CDR1 GTSNPN and CDR2 SVGIG (reference sequence). This CDR3 spans 15 amino acids. V was pared by 0 bases and J by 5 bases, with 9 bases of the junction left unmatched. CDR3 sequence reads: CAWSVDSGGWETQYF. Written as DNA, the CDR3 is TGTGCCTGGAGTGTAGATTCGGGGGGTTGGGAGACCCAGTACTTC.

V usage is TRBV19 and J usage is TRBJ2-2, with 9 bases identical to TRBD2. V was clipped by 4 bases and J by 6 bases; unmatched bases: 21. Germline V CDR1 and CDR2: LNHDA, SQIVND (reference sequence). This CDR3 region has 20 residues. The CDR3: CASSTPPRGSGGTRSGELFF. DNA for the CDR3: TGTGCCAGTAGTACCCCTCCACGGGGGAGCGGGGGGACCCGGTCCGGGGAGCTGTTTTTT.

This chain uses TRBV4-2 with TRBJ1-4; 7 nucleotides match TRBD1. J was trimmed by 6 bases and V by 4 bases; bases with no gene match: 8. Looked up from germline, CDR1 is LGHNA and CDR2 is YNFKEQ. The CDR3 contains 15 residues. The CDR3, as DNA: TGTGCCAGCAGCCTCGCGGACAGGAGAGATGAAAAACTGTTTTTT. It yields the protein CASSLADRRDEKLFF.

V is TRBV6-5 and J is TRBJ2-3; D gene unclear. This CDR3 comprises 15 residues. Trimming took 6 bases from V and 1 from J, leaving 14 bases between them. In germline, CDR1 is MNHEY, CDR2 SVGAGI. The CDR3 reads CASSPSVSGTDTQYF. DNA of the CDR3: TGTGCCAGCAGCCCCTCAGTAAGCGGCACAGATACGCAGTATTTT.

The rearrangement uses TRBV9 and TRBJ1-6; 8 bases align to TRBD1. This CDR3 is 15 amino acids long. Germline CDR1 reads SGDLS; CDR2 reads YYNGEE. V lost 0 bases, J lost 6 bases, and 2 bases stayed unmatched. The chain's CDR3 is CASSVGGQVNSPLHF. The CDR3 DNA follows: TGTGCCAGCAGCGTAGGGGGACAGGTTAATTCACCCCTCCACTTT.

The chain joins TRBV29-1 to TRBJ1-4; no reliable D call. V was shortened by 4 bases and J by 5 bases, with 11 bases between the two germline ends. Per germline, CDR1 SQVTM and CDR2 ANQGSEA. The CDR3 contains 13 residues. CDR3: CSVAVGENEKLFF. The CDR3 bases are TGCAGCGTTGCGGTCGGGGAAAATGAAAAACTGTTTTTT.

The CDR3 DNA reads TGTGCCAGCAGCTTAGGAGGGTTGTTCTTCTACAATGAGCAGTTCTTC. Its protein product is CASSLGGLFFYNEQFF. The rearrangement links TRBV11-2 to TRBJ2-1, with D possibly being TRBD2 (5 bases). The CDR3 length is 16 residues. Germline-derived CDR1 and CDR2 are SGHAT and FQNNGV. The V end lost 1 base, the J end lost 3 bases, and 13 bases lay between the germline ends.

The chain carries TRBV10-2 and TRBJ2-5; 12 bases are shared with TRBD2. Germline values: CDR1 WSHSY, CDR2 SAAADI. The CDR3 is made up of 14 amino acids. After removal of 5 bases from V and 5 bases from J, the junction contained 3 bases not matched to a gene. This chain's CDR3 is CASSLAGGQETQYF. In nucleotides, the CDR3 is TGCGCCAGCAGTCTAGCGGGAGGGCAGGAGACCCAGTACTTC.

The V gene is TRBV6-6, the J gene TRBJ1-2, with unresolved D. The length of the CDR3 is 16 residues. The ends were cut back, 2 bases at V and 7 bases at J, with 20 bases in the middle. CDR1 MNHNY and CDR2 SVGAGI come from the germline V gene (reference sequence). The CDR3 spells CASSYGVHKPEGGYTF. DNA for the CDR3: TGTGCCAGCAGTTACGGGGTCCATAAACCGGAGGGTGGCTACACCTTC.

The rearrangement links TRBV28 to TRBJ1-3; D is ambiguous. This CDR3 region has 12 residues. The V and J ends lost 6 bases and 4 bases respectively, with 7 bases between them. Germline V gives CDR1 MDHEN, CDR2 SYDVKM. In nucleotides, the CDR3 is TGTGCCAGCAGCGTCCGGGGAAACACCATATATTTT. This encodes CASSVRGNTIYF.

The chain couples TRBV24-1 to TRBJ2-2; 7 nucleotides align to TRBD1. After removal of 4 bases from V and 7 bases from J, the junction contained 17 bases not matched to a gene. The CDR3 spans 18 residues. Germline V gene data show CDR1 as KGHDR and CDR2 as SFDVKD. CDR3 sequence reads: CATSDSSRGRTLGGELFF. DNA of the CDR3: TGTGCCACCAGTGACAGCAGTAGGGGGCGCACTTTGGGCGGGGAGCTGTTTTTT.

This clone has more than one count but fewer than ten. The chain carries TRBV11-2 and TRBJ2-1; perhaps TRBD2 as D (6 bases). CDR1 and CDR2 from the germline V gene are SGHAT and FQNNGV. The CDR3 runs to 16 residues. Trimming cost V 2 bases and J 7 bases, with 18 bases left between them. The CDR3 reads CASSLLTGASSNEQFF. The DNA for the CDR3 is TGTGCCAGCAGCTTACTGACGGGAGCCTCTTCGAATGAGCAGTTCTTC.

The chain uses TRBV28 and TRBJ1-4; D is uncertain. The CDR3 runs 15 residues. The V end was cut by 1 base, the J end by 6 bases, with 12 bases between. Germline lookup yields CDR1 MDHEN and CDR2 SYDVKM. The chain's CDR3 is CASSLSGPPDEKLFF. The CDR3 nucleotides are TGTGCCAGCAGTTTATCCGGTCCCCCCGATGAAAAACTGTTTTTT. Filled out from reference TRBV28 and TRBJ1-4, the complete variable domain reads DVKVTQSSRYLVKRTGEKVFLECVQDMDHENMFWYRQDPGLGLRLIYFSYDVKMKEKGDIPEGYSVSREKKERFSLILESASTNQTSMYLCASSLSGPPDEKLFFGSGTQLSVL.

The table lists this clone with a count of one. J is TRBJ2-5 and V is TRBV7-3; weak D call: TRBD1 (6 bases). The CDR3 runs to 15 residues. The germline gives CDR1 SGHTA, CDR2 FQGTGA. Deletions cut 2 bases from V and 5 bases from J, with 15 bases between. The CDR3 bases are TGTGCCAGCAGCTTACAGGGACACCCCGCGGAGACCCAGTACTTC. Protein sequence: CASSLQGHPAETQYF. Filled out from reference TRBV7-3 and TRBJ2-5, the complete variable domain reads GAGVSQTPSNKVTEKGKYVELRCDPISGHTALYWYRQSLGQGPEFLIYFQGTGAADDSGLPNDRFFAVRPEGSVSTLKIQRTERGDSAVYLCASSLQGHPAETQYFGPGTRLLVL.

The rearrangement links TRBV3-1 (or the pseudogene TRBV3-2) to TRBJ2-3; TRBD2 agrees at 9 bases. The CDR3 has 16 amino acids. Germline V gives CDR1 LGHDT, CDR2 YNNKEL (reference sequence). Unmatched junction bases numbered 4, after V lost 1 base and J lost 2 bases. The CDR3 is CASSQAPSGTTDTQYF. DNA for the CDR3: TGTGCCAGCAGCCAAGCCCCTAGCGGGACCACAGATACGCAGTATTTT.

V is TRBV28 and J is TRBJ1-2; tentative D call: TRBD1 (6 bases). V gave up 6 bases and J gave up 5 bases, with 22 bases separating them. Germline CDR1 reads MDHEN; CDR2 reads SYDVKM. The CDR3 loop spans 16 amino acids. Here the CDR3 DNA reads TGTGCCAGCAGGGGGGGGCAGGCCGGACCCCCTTATGGCTACACCTTC. This encodes CASRGGQAGPPYGYTF.

This sequence joins TRBV24-1 and TRBJ2-2, with 12 bases identical to TRBD1. CDR3 size: 18 residues. Germline assignment: CDR1 KGHDR and CDR2 SFDVKD. Germline trimming cut 7 bases from V and 4 bases from J; bases unmatched to any gene: 12. The CDR3 protein is CATSGFGDRGHGTGELFF. CDR3 bases: TGTGCCACCAGCGGATTTGGGGACAGGGGGCACGGCACCGGGGAGCTGTTTTTT.

The rearrangement links TRBV19 to TRBJ1-2; D might be TRBD1 (5 bases). V was pared by 7 bases and J by 7 bases, with 16 bases between. CDR3 length equals 13 residues. Germline V CDR1 and CDR2: LNHDA, SQIVND (reference sequence). CDR3 loop: CASIAPGTRGYTF. The CDR3 region has the DNA TGTGCCAGTATAGCCCCAGGGACTCGTGGCTACACCTTC.

In nucleotides, the CDR3 is TGTGCCAGCAGCCTGACGACTAGCGTGAACGGGGAGCTGTTTTTT. Amino acids: CASSLTTSVNGELFF. The V call is TRBV6-6, the J call TRBJ2-2; 8 bases fit TRBD2. Germline V gives CDR1 MNHNY, CDR2 SVGAGI (reference sequence). Trimming cost V 6 bases and J 7 bases; bases outside gene matches: 10. The CDR3 loop spans 15 amino acids.